This entry lists 29 T cell receptor beta chains sequenced from one sample in a study of shared clonotypes between healthy human individuals. Sequencing used immunoSEQ multiplex PCR; TCRdb keeps in-frame clones, though not all of them. Of 600,000 or so clones listed, 95% to 98% are singletons. Naive CD8 cells lacked CD45RO and underwent positive selection for CCR7, leaving out terminally differentiated effector memory CD45RA+ cells. Sequenced input: naive CD8+ T cells sorted from blood. These TCRs come from a man aged 25 to 40 in good health.

The genes are TRBV29-1 and TRBJ2-7, with D perhaps TRBD1 (6 bases). CDR1 and CDR2 from the germline V gene are SQVTM and ANQGSEA. The V gene lost 7 bases and the J gene lost 0 bases, with 13 bases spanning the gap. The CDR3 has 13 residues. This CDR3 reads CSGALQGSYEQYF. DNA for the CDR3: TGCAGCGGGGCGCTACAGGGCTCCTACGAGCAGTACTTC.

V gene TRBV18 combines with J gene TRBJ2-1, with D maybe TRBD1 (5 bases). The V gene's germline CDR1 is KGHSH and CDR2 LQKENI. Trimming shortened V by 2 bases and J by 4 bases, and 12 bases separated the two germline ends. The CDR3 sequence is 15 residues long. For the CDR3, the DNA is TGTGCCAGCTCACCAATGGCAGGGCTTTACAATGAGCAGTTCTTC. It translates to CASSPMAGLYNEQFF. Full variable domain (missing parts from reference TRBV18 and TRBJ2-1): NAGVMQNPRHLVRRRGQEARLRCSPMKGHSHVYWYRQLPEEGLKFMVYLQKENIIDESGMPKERFSAEFPKEGPSILRIQQVVRGDSAAYFCASSPMAGLYNEQFFGPGTRLTVL.

Remarks on this clone: Within the sample, other DNA sequences also encode this same CDR3. V usage is TRBV25-1 and J usage is TRBJ2-3; D uncertain. With 4 bases removed from V and 6 bases from J, the gap between germline ends came to 5 bases. The V gene's germline CDR1 is MGHDK and CDR2 SYGVNS. CDR3 length: 11 residues. CDR3: CASSVGDTQYF. The CDR3 region has the DNA TGTGCCAGCAGTGTGGGCGATACGCAGTATTTT.

For this clone: The sample holds other DNA sequences that translate to the same CDR3. This chain connects TRBV27 to TRBJ2-1; perhaps D is TRBD1 or TRBD2 (5 bases each). The V end lost 3 bases, the J end lost 0 bases, and 6 bases lay between the germline ends. Germline CDR1 reads MNHEY; CDR2 reads SMNVEV (reference sequence). The CDR3 is 14 residues long. CDR3 protein: CASSFGGSYNEQFF. As DNA, the CDR3 is TGTGCCAGCAGTTTTGGGGGCTCCTACAATGAGCAGTTCTTC.

This rearrangement joins TRBV29-1 to TRBJ2-7; TRBD1 matches 9 bases. This CDR3 contains 14 residues. J lost 3 bases, V lost 3 bases, and 6 bases had no gene match. CDR1 is SQVTM, CDR2 ANQGSEA, per germline. CDR3 protein: CSVDVTDRGYEQYF. The CDR3 bases are TGCAGCGTTGACGTCACGGACAGGGGCTACGAGCAGTACTTC.

The chain links TRBV9 to TRBJ2-1; TRBD1 matches at 10 bases. Germline V CDR1 and CDR2: SGDLS, YYNGEE. V was clipped by 1 base and J by 4 bases; unmatched bases: 8. The CDR3 runs 17 residues. CDR3 in amino acids: CASSVSVGQGKYNEQFF. CDR3 nucleotide sequence: TGTGCCAGCAGCGTATCCGTGGGACAGGGGAAATACAATGAGCAGTTCTTC.

V and J are TRBV5-4 and TRBJ2-1, with a possible D match to TRBD2 (5 bases). This CDR3 has 17 amino acids. V was shortened by 0 bases and J by 5 bases, with 18 bases between the two germline ends. The V gene's germline CDR1 is SGHNT and CDR2 YYREEE (reference sequence). Here the CDR3 DNA reads TGTGCCAGCAGCTTGGGGGGATTGGCCGCGGGCCACAATGAGCAGTTCTTC. This sequence encodes CASSLGGLAAGHNEQFF.

The chain combines TRBV14 with TRBJ2-1; perhaps D is TRBD1 or TRBD2 (6 bases each). This CDR3 contains 17 residues. Germline-derived CDR1 and CDR2 are SGHDN and FVKESK. Trimming pared 2 bases from V and 7 bases from J, leaving 21 bases between. The CDR3 nucleotides are TGTGCCAGCAGCCAACGGGAGAGCAGGGCGAGGGGGAATGAGCAGTTCTTC. Amino acids: CASSQRESRARGNEQFF. Full variable domain (missing parts from reference TRBV14 and TRBJ2-1): EAGVTQFPSHSVIEKGQTVTLRCDPISGHDNLYWYRRVMGKEIKFLLHFVKESKQDESGMPNNRFLAERTGGTYSTLKVQPAELEDSGVYFCASSQRESRARGNEQFFGPGTRLTVL.

This chain's CDR3 is CAISAGSNQPQHF. CDR3 DNA: TGTGCCATCAGTGCGGGTAGCAATCAGCCCCAGCATTTT. The V call is TRBV10-3, the J call TRBJ1-5; no clear D. CDR1 is ENHRY, CDR2 SYGVKD, per germline. Trimming took 4 bases from V and 0 from J, leaving 4 bases between them. The CDR3 consists of 13 residues.

The chain recombines TRBV9 with TRBJ2-7; D unclear. The CDR3 runs 11 residues. The germline V gene has CDR1 SGDLS and CDR2 YYNGEE. V was pared by 4 bases and J by 5 bases, with 7 bases between. The CDR3 spells CASSYANEQYF. The CDR3 coding sequence is TGTGCCAGCAGCTACGCCAACGAGCAGTACTTC. Looking up the rest from reference TRBV9 and TRBJ2-7 gives the full variable domain: DSGVTQTPKHLITATGQRVTLRCSPRSGDLSVYWYQQSLDQGLQFLIQYYNGEERAKGNILERFSAQQFPDLHSELNLSSLELGDSALYFCASSYANEQYFGPGTRLTVT.

This clone was counted once. The chain carries TRBV7-8 and TRBJ2-7; 9 bases fit TRBD1. Germline trimming cut 0 bases from V and 1 base from J; bases unmatched to any gene: 4. Per the germline V gene, CDR1 is SGHVS and CDR2 is FQNEAQ. The CDR3 runs to 16 residues. CDR3: CASSLASGTGSYEQYF. The CDR3 DNA is TGTGCCAGCAGCTTAGCGTCCGGGACAGGGTCCTACGAGCAGTACTTC. Full variable domain (outside the CDR3, taken from reference TRBV7-8 and TRBJ2-7): GAGVSQSPRYKVAKRGQDVALRCDPISGHVSLFWYQQALGQGPEFLTYFQNEAQLDKSGLPSDRFFAERPEGSVSTLKIQRTQQEDSAVYLCASSLASGTGSYEQYFGPGTRLTVT.

This chain links TRBV4-1 with TRBJ1-5; D is possibly TRBD1 (6 bases). The CDR3 contains 16 residues. CDR1 MGHRA and CDR2 YSYEKL come from the germline V gene. V was shortened by 3 bases and J by 4 bases, with 16 bases between the two germline ends. The CDR3 is CASSHADHRANQPQHF. The CDR3 DNA reads TGCGCCAGCAGCCACGCTGATCACAGGGCGAATCAGCCCCAGCATTTT.

The chain has TRBV5-6 and TRBJ1-2, with TRBD1 matching over 7 bases. Germline values: CDR1 SGHDT, CDR2 YYEEEE. V lost 4 bases and J lost 3; bases outside the gene matches: 15. This CDR3 contains 17 residues. The CDR3 region is CASSKDLEGAFYYGYTF. The CDR3 DNA reads TGTGCCAGCAGCAAAGATCTAGAGGGGGCCTTTTACTATGGCTACACCTTC.

V and J are TRBV18 and TRBJ2-7; the D gene is possibly TRBD1 (5 bases). The CDR3 length is 12 residues. CDR1 is KGHSH, CDR2 LQKENI, per germline. V lost 2 bases to trimming and J lost 4 bases, with 6 bases between them. CDR3 nucleotides: TGTGCCAGCTCACCAAGACAGTACGAGCAGTACTTC. It translates to CASSPRQYEQYF.

This clone was found once. The DNA for the CDR3 is TGCGCCAGCAGCCAAGAGGTCAAGGCCTACGAGCAGTACTTC. Its protein product is CASSQEVKAYEQYF. This chain uses TRBV4-1 with TRBJ2-7; D unclear. The V end lost 0 bases, the J end lost 2 bases, and 8 bases lay between the germline ends. This CDR3 comprises 14 residues. CDR1 and CDR2 (germline): MGHRA, YSYEKL.

For this clone: The sample holds other DNA sequences that translate to the same CDR3. The rearrangement uses TRBV7-9 and TRBJ2-7; D not certain. Germline CDR1 and CDR2: SEHNR and FQNEAQ (reference sequence). V lost 5 bases to trimming and J lost 3 bases, with 8 bases between them. The CDR3 sequence is 12 residues long. The CDR3 nucleotides are TGTGCCAGCAGCCAATCCAGCTACGAGCAGTACTTC. It yields the protein CASSQSSYEQYF. Full variable domain (outside the CDR3, taken from reference TRBV7-9 and TRBJ2-7): DTGVSQNPRHKITKRGQNVTFRCDPISEHNRLYWYRQTLGQGPEFLTYFQNEAQLEKSRLLSDRFSAERPKGSFSTLEIQRTEQGDSAMYLCASSQSSYEQYFGPGTRLTVT.

As for this clone: The junction differs from germline at one of its ends, possibly a read error. The V gene is TRBV29-1, the J gene TRBJ2-7, with 8 positions matching TRBD1. The CDR3 runs 16 residues. The germline V gene encodes CDR1 SQVTM and CDR2 ANQGSEA. This chain's CDR3 is CSFESAGTGNSYEQYF. The DNA for the CDR3 is TGCAGCTTTGAGAGCGCCGGGACAGGAAATTCCTACGAGCAGTACTTC.

This chain links TRBV27 with TRBJ2-1; TRBD1 might be the D (5 bases). Trimming shortened V by 8 bases and J by 4 bases, and 6 bases separated the two germline ends. The CDR3 is made up of 11 amino acids. Germline CDR1 MNHEY, CDR2 SMNVEV (reference sequence). The CDR3, as DNA: TGTGCCAGCGGGGCGTACAATGAGCAGTTCTTC. Translation: CASGAYNEQFF.

This clone was seen once. The V gene is TRBV28, the J gene TRBJ1-1; D is unresolved. V shed 5 bases and J shed 0 bases, with 13 bases lying between them. This CDR3 has 15 amino acids. The germline V gene has CDR1 MDHEN and CDR2 SYDVKM. The CDR3, as DNA: TGTGCCAGCAGTATAAATCTTTTCATGAACACTGAAGCTTTCTTT. Encoded protein: CASSINLFMNTEAFF. Full variable domain (missing parts from reference TRBV28 and TRBJ1-1): DVKVTQSSRYLVKRTGEKVFLECVQDMDHENMFWYRQDPGLGLRLIYFSYDVKMKEKGDIPEGYSVSREKKERFSLILESASTNQTSMYLCASSINLFMNTEAFFGQGTRLTVV.

This clone was counted once. The chain is built from TRBV6-1 and TRBJ1-5; unclear D gene. The ends were cut back, 3 bases at V and 2 bases at J, with 14 bases in the middle. The germline CDR1 and CDR2 sequences are MNHNS and SASEGT. The CDR3 totals 16 residues. For the CDR3, the DNA is TGTGCCAGCAGTGAGAGACGGGCGGGTGGCAATCAGCCCCAGCATTTT. Its protein is CASSERRAGGNQPQHF.

The CDR3 reads CASSLKLYNEQFF. The CDR3 coding sequence is TGTGCCAGCAGCTTGAAGTTGTACAATGAGCAGTTCTTC. The rearrangement joins TRBV27 to TRBJ2-1, with D uncertain. The CDR3 has 13 amino acids. CDR1 is MNHEY and CDR2 is SMNVEV in the germline V gene (reference sequence). V gave up 6 bases and J gave up 4 bases, with 10 bases separating them.

The gene calls are TRBV5-1 and TRBJ2-7; D is possibly TRBD2 (5 bases). V was shortened by 0 bases and J by 6 bases, with 16 bases between the two germline ends. CDR3 length equals 15 residues. Germline V gene lookup returns CDR1 SGHRS and CDR2 YFSETQ. CDR3 nucleotides: TGCGCCAGCAGCTTGGGGTCAGGTGTAGCGCTCGAGCAGTACTTC. Protein product: CASSLGSGVALEQYF.

The CDR3 is CASSLGLGGNQPQHF. CDR3 DNA sequence: TGTGCCAGCAGCTTGGGGCTGGGGGGGAATCAGCCCCAGCATTTT. This chain links TRBV5-8 with TRBJ1-5; perhaps TRBD1 as D (5 bases). The CDR3 consists of 15 residues. The V end lost 0 bases, the J end lost 4 bases, and 11 bases lay between the germline ends. Germline CDR1 reads SGHTS; CDR2 reads YDEGEE.

This clone was picked up one time. The genes are TRBV4-1 and TRBJ2-7; TRBD2 matches 7 bases. CDR1 and CDR2 from the germline V gene are MGHRA and YSYEKL. The junction had 3 bases not matched to a gene; V was cut back by 4 bases and J by 3 bases. CDR3 length equals 13 residues. In DNA form, the CDR3 reads TGCGCCAGCAGCCTGGCGGGGGACTACGAGCAGTACTTC. It translates to CASSLAGDYEQYF.

The rearrangement joins TRBV6-5 to TRBJ2-1; 8 nucleotides match TRBD1. Germline lookup yields CDR1 MNHEY and CDR2 SVGAGI. The CDR3 contains 15 residues. V lost 6 bases and J lost 0; bases outside the gene matches: 4. The CDR3 sequence: CASSWTGSSYNEQFF. CDR3 nucleotides: TGTGCCAGCAGCTGGACAGGGAGCTCCTACAATGAGCAGTTCTTC.

V gene TRBV5-1 combines with J gene TRBJ2-1; 7 bases match TRBD2. Germline V gene lookup returns CDR1 SGHRS and CDR2 YFSETQ. J gave up 2 bases and V 2 bases, and 4 bases lay outside the gene matches. The CDR3 loop spans 15 amino acids. In DNA, the CDR3 is TGCGCCAGCAGCTTCCGGGACTACGCCTACAATGAGCAGTTCTTC. Residues: CASSFRDYAYNEQFF.

The chain has TRBV2 and TRBJ2-1; TRBD2 aligns across 7 bases. V trimming: 6 bases; J trimming: 7 bases; junction bases outside the gene matches: 9. This CDR3 is built from 14 residues. From germline, CDR1 is SNHLY and CDR2 FYNNEI. In nucleotides, the CDR3 is TGTGCCAGCAGCGACTTTACTAGCGAGAATGAGCAGTTCTTC. It translates to CASSDFTSENEQFF.

This rearrangement joins TRBV19 to TRBJ2-7; possibly TRBD2 for D (5 bases). Germline CDR1 reads LNHDA; CDR2 reads SQIVND (reference sequence). Trimming stripped 6 bases from V and 3 bases from J, with 18 bases between. This CDR3 is 15 amino acids long. The CDR3 loop reads CASSPFGSEGYEQYF. Here the CDR3 DNA reads TGTGCCAGTAGCCCCTTCGGTAGCGAGGGCTACGAGCAGTACTTC.

The CDR3 reads CSVAGQGANTEAFF. The CDR3 DNA sequence: TGCAGCGTGGCTGGACAGGGGGCGAACACTGAAGCTTTCTTT. The chain is built from TRBV29-1 and TRBJ1-1; 11 bases are shared with TRBD1. CDR1 is SQVTM, CDR2 ANQGSEA, per germline. This CDR3 contains 14 residues. Trimming took 6 bases from V and 1 from J; bases not matched to a gene: 4.